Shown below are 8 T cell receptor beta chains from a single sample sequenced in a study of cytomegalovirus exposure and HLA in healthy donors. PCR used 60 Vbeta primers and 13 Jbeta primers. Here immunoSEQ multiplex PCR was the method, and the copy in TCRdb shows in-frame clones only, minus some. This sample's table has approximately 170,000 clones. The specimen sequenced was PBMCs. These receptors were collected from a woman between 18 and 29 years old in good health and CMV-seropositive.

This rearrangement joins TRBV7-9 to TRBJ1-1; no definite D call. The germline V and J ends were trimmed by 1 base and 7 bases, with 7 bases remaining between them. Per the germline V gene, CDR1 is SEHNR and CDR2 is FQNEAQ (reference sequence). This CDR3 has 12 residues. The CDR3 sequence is CASSLGGNEAFF. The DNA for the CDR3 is TGTGCCAGCAGCTTAGGAGGGAATGAAGCTTTCTTT.

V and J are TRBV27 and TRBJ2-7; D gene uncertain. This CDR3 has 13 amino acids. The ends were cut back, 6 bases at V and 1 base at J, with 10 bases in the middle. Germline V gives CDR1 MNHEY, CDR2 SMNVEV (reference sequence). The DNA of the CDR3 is TGTGCCAGCAGATCGGTATCGTCCTACGAGCAGTACTTC. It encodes CASRSVSSYEQYF.

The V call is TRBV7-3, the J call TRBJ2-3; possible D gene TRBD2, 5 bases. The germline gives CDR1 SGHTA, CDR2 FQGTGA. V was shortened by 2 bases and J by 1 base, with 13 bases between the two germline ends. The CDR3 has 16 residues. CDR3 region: CASSLSPGYRTDTQYF. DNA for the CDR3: TGTGCCAGCAGCTTATCCCCGGGGTACCGCACAGATACGCAGTATTTT. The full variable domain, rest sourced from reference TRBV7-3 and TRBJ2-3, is GAGVSQTPSNKVTEKGKYVELRCDPISGHTALYWYRQSLGQGPEFLIYFQGTGAADDSGLPNDRFFAVRPEGSVSTLKIQRTERGDSAVYLCASSLSPGYRTDTQYFGPGTRLTVL.

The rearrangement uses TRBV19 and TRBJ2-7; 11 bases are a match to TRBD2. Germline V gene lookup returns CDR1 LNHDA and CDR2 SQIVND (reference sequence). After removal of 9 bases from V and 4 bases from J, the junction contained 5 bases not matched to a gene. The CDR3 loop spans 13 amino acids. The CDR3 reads CASRGLAGYEQYF. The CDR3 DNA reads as TGTGCCAGCCGTGGACTAGCGGGTTACGAGCAGTACTTC.

In DNA form, the CDR3 reads TGTGCCAGCTCACCAGGGACAGGGGCCCTCTCCTACAATGAGCAGTTCTTC. Translation: CASSPGTGALSYNEQFF. The chain employs TRBV18 and TRBJ2-1; 10 bases are a match to TRBD1. J gave up 0 bases and V 2 bases, and 4 bases lay outside the gene matches. Germline lookup yields CDR1 KGHSH and CDR2 LQKENI. The CDR3 loop spans 17 amino acids.

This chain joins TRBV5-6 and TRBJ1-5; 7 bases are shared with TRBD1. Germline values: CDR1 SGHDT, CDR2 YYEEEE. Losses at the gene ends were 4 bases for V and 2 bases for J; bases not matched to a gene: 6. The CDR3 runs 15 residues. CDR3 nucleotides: TGTGCCAGCAGCGCGACAGGGATCGGCAATCAGCCCCAGCATTTT. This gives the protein CASSATGIGNQPQHF.

The DNA of the CDR3 is TGTGCCACCAGCAGAGGGGCGGGGCAGGGCGGTGAGCAGTTCTTC. Protein product: CATSRGAGQGGEQFF. The J gene is TRBJ2-1, the V gene TRBV15; tentatively, D is TRBD2 (6 bases). V was clipped by 1 base and J by 9 bases, with 16 bases between them. CDR3 length: 15 residues. Germline assignment: CDR1 LNHNV and CDR2 YYDKDF (reference sequence).

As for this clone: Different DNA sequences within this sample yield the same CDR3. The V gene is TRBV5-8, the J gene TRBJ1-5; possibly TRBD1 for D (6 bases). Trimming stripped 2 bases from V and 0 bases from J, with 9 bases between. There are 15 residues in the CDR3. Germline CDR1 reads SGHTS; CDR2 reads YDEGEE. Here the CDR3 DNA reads TGTGCCAGCAGCTTACAGGGTTATAGCAATCAGCCCCAGCATTTT. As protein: CASSLQGYSNQPQHF.